This T cell receptor beta chain was recorded in a study of regulatory T cells in long-lasting Graves disease. Library construction for TCR beta used iRepertoire HTBI primers and Arm-PCR of CDR3 regions. From the multiplex PCR reads, TCRdb called clonotypes with MiXCR, one entry per CDR3 protein. Of more than 400,000 distinct CDR3 sequences listed, about a sixth are singletons. Time point reported: newly diagnosed GD, antithyroid drugs for less than 3 months. The TCR library was made from RNA extracted from PBMCs. This clonotype was seen repeatedly, ten times or more. V was pared by 1 base and J by 0 bases, with 10 bases between. Germline lookup yields CDR1 SGHVS and CDR2 FQNEAQ. The length of the CDR3 is 16 residues. The sample was also linked to a second study, of T cells in Graves' hyperthyroidism and ophthalmopathy. As that study records: TCR CDR3 underwent first-round RT-PCR with the HTBI primer set.

Sequences were derived from peripheral blood mononuclear cells (PBMCs), sampled at new diagnosis, from a patient treated with antithyroid drugs. V and J are TRBV7-8 and TRBJ2-1; no clear D. The source of this sequence is a woman in her 30s with Graves disease. The CDR3 DNA sequence: TGTGCCAGCAGCTTAGATACGTACAGCTCCTACAATGAGCAGTTCTTC. Amino acids: CASSLDTYSSYNEQFF.